This T cell receptor beta chain was recorded in a study of cytomegalovirus exposure and HLA in healthy donors. Study overall: HLA-typed donors were the source of about 85 million unique TCRs, which an early data release held.

60 Vbeta and 13 Jbeta primers were used in PCR. Data came from immunoSEQ multiplex PCR; TCRdb stores just in-frame clones and leaves some out. The sample carries some 40,000 clones, about 80% recorded once. Remarks on this clone: Antigen: not known.

V lost 3 bases, J lost 6 bases, and 21 bases lay in between. From germline, CDR1 is SQVTM and CDR2 ANQGSEA. This CDR3 has 15 amino acids. Study-wide findings and caveats: Clonal expansion, a later analysis showed, was greater in HLA-associated TCR beta chains than in equally common others. In a later analysis, V- and J-gene trimming of beta chains associated with a DCLRE1C missense variant, replicated independently.

Healthy bone marrow donors formed the donor group. This TCR was recovered from a woman aged 18-35 years in good health and CMV-seropositive. What was sequenced was PBMCs. This chain connects TRBV29-1 to TRBJ2-7, with a weak D call TRBD2 (5 bases). The CDR3, as DNA: TGCAGCGTTGAGTGCCCGGACTCCATGGATGGCGAGCAGTACTTC. Translation gives CSVECPDSMDGEQYF.